This T cell receptor beta chain was identified in a study of early T cells in non-severe SARS-CoV-2 infection. This clonotype showed up just a few times. TCRdb ran MiXCR on the 5' RACE reads and lists one entry per CDR3 protein. The sample has 95,000 to 100,000 distinct CDR3 sequences; about 13% are singletons. V was shortened by 5 bases and J by 5 bases, with 16 bases between the two germline ends. This CDR3 is 14 amino acids long. Germline-derived CDR1 and CDR2 are MDHEN and SYDVKM. The sequence came from an adult who was a healthcare worker with PCR-confirmed SARS-CoV-2 infection or an uninfected control (not recorded which). The gene calls are TRBV28 and TRBJ2-7, with D perhaps given as TRBD1 or TRBD2 (5 bases each). Input material: whole blood. DNA for the CDR3: TGTGCCAGCAGTCCCCTCCAGGGACGGGACGAGCAGTACTTC. Its translation is CASSPLQGRDEQYF. Variable domain in full (rest from reference TRBV28 and TRBJ2-7): DVKVTQSSRYLVKRTGEKVFLECVQDMDHENMFWYRQDPGLGLRLIYFSYDVKMKEKGDIPEGYSVSREKKERFSLILESASTNQTSMYLCASSPLQGRDEQYFGPGTRLTVT.